The rows below give T cell receptor beta chains drawn from one sample of a study of CD8 T cells in ankylosing spondylitis. TCRdb re-derived calls from the 5' RACE reads in MiXCR, one entry per CDR3 protein. In the table there are 40,000 or so distinct CDR3 sequences, about 9.4% of which are singletons. The source material was blood, either unsorted or a sorted T cell fraction (not recorded which). These receptor sequences come from a male donor with ankylosing spondylitis or in good health (not recorded which). Both conserved end residues are part of each CDR3. Each record gives: clone size, V gene, D gene, J gene, CDR3 DNA, CDR3 protein. D genes are given only for firm matches. Clone size is shown for a subset of rows, as once, few, many or a class of expanded clone.

size: many; V: TRBV7-2; D: NA; J: TRBJ2-7; DNA: TGTGCCAGCAGCTTAGCGGGCGACTACGAGCAGTACTTC; CDR3: CASSLAGDYEQYF
size: NA; V: TRBV19; D: NA; J: TRBJ2-1; DNA: TGTGCCAGTAGCCCGTTTGCAGGGGAGGGGTCCTACAATGAGCAGTTCTTC; CDR3: CASSPFAGEGSYNEQFF
size: NA; V: TRBV6-5; D: NA; J: TRBJ2-5; DNA: TGTGCCAGCAGTTCAGGACTGTCCCAAGAGACCCAGTACTTC; CDR3: CASSSGLSQETQYF
size: many; V: TRBV14; D: NA; J: TRBJ2-5; DNA: TGTGCCAGCAGCCATGGTGTCCGGGAGACCCAGTACTTC; CDR3: CASSHGVRETQYF
size: many; V: TRBV7-2; D: TRBD1; J: TRBJ1-6; DNA: TGTGCCAGCAGCTACGCGGGACAGGGACTTGGTTCACCCCTCCACTTT; CDR3: CASSYAGQGLGSPLHF
size: many; V: TRBV29-1; D: NA; J: TRBJ1-4; DNA: TGCAGCGTTGGATTCAAGACAGCAACTAATGAAAAACTGTTTTTT; CDR3: CSVGFKTATNEKLFF
size: many; V: TRBV28; D: TRBD1; J: TRBJ2-4; DNA: TGTGCCAGCAGTGCTATGGACGGACAGGTTGGGGTGGTTCAGTACTTC; CDR3: CASSAMDGQVGVVQYF
size: NA; V: TRBV11-2; D: TRBD2; J: TRBJ2-1; DNA: TGTGCCAGCAGCTTAGTGTCGGGAGGTGGACATGAGCAGTTCTTC; CDR3: CASSLVSGGGHEQFF
size: NA; V: TRBV2; D: TRBD2; J: TRBJ2-1; DNA: TGTGCCAGCAGTCGGGAGGCCGCCTACAATGAGCAGTTCTTC; CDR3: CASSREAAYNEQFF
size: many; V: TRBV27; D: NA; J: TRBJ2-7; DNA: TGTGCCAGCAGTTTTCGACTGGATCCGGGGGTCTACGAGCAGTACTTC; CDR3: CASSFRLDPGVYEQYF
size: many; V: TRBV12-3/TRBV12-4; D: NA; J: TRBJ2-7; DNA: TGTGCCAGCACCGGGACAACCCATTCCTACGAGCAGTACTTC; CDR3: CASTGTTHSYEQYF
size: NA; V: TRBV9; D: NA; J: TRBJ2-7; DNA: TGTGCCAGCAGCGTGGGAGAGGGCAGAAAAATCTACGAGCAGTACTTC; CDR3: CASSVGEGRKIYEQYF
size: many; V: TRBV20-1; D: TRBD2; J: TRBJ2-1; DNA: TGCAGTGCGCCGGGACTAGCGGGTCGATCGTTCTTC; CDR3: CSAPGLAGRSFF
size: NA; V: TRBV9; D: NA; J: TRBJ2-1; DNA: TGTGCCAGCAGCGTAAACCCGGGCAATGAGCAGTTCTTC; CDR3: CASSVNPGNEQFF
size: many; V: TRBV7-2; D: TRBD2; J: TRBJ2-1; DNA: TGTGCCAGCAGCCCGGCGGCGGGAGCCTACAATGAGCAGTTCTTC; CDR3: CASSPAAGAYNEQFF
size: many; V: TRBV20-1; D: TRBD1; J: TRBJ2-7; DNA: TGCAGTGCTCTGATTGGACAGGGAGTCTACGAGCAGTACTTC; CDR3: CSALIGQGVYEQYF
size: many; V: TRBV28; D: TRBD2; J: TRBJ2-5; DNA: TGTGCCAGCAGGACGAGCGGGGAAGAGACCCAGTACTTC; CDR3: CASRTSGEETQYF
size: many; V: TRBV5-1; D: NA; J: TRBJ2-1; DNA: TGCGCCAGCAGCTTGGCCGGAACAGGGTCTTACAATGAGCAGTTCTTC; CDR3: CASSLAGTGSYNEQFF
size: few; V: TRBV6-1; D: TRBD1; J: TRBJ2-2; DNA: TGTGCCAGCCGGACAGGGAACACCGGGGAGCTGTTTTTT; CDR3: CASRTGNTGELFF
size: NA; V: TRBV7-6; D: NA; J: TRBJ1-5; DNA: TGTGCCAGCAGCTTATCGGTGTACCAGGGTAGCAATCAGCCCCAGCATTTT; CDR3: CASSLSVYQGSNQPQHF
size: many; V: TRBV6-1; D: TRBD1; J: TRBJ2-5; DNA: TGTGCCAGCAGTAGGGGACAGGGTTCGGGGACCCAGTACTTC; CDR3: CASSRGQGSGTQYF
size: many; V: TRBV11-2; D: NA; J: TRBJ1-3; DNA: TGTGCCAGCAGCTTTGGACACCCTGGAAACACCATATATTTT; CDR3: CASSFGHPGNTIYF
size: many; V: TRBV18; D: TRBD2; J: TRBJ2-1; DNA: TGTGCCAGCTCACCACCTCTAGCGGGAGGGCCCTACAATGAGCAGTTCTTC; CDR3: CASSPPLAGGPYNEQFF
size: many; V: TRBV11-2; D: NA; J: TRBJ1-1; DNA: TGTGCCAGTGCCAACTTGGCCCGCAGGGCCGGCACTGAAGCTTTCTTT; CDR3: CASANLARRAGTEAFF
size: many; V: TRBV19; D: NA; J: TRBJ2-1; DNA: TGTGCCAGTAGTATACTGGGTGGTACGACTGAGCAGTTCTTC; CDR3: CASSILGGTTEQFF
size: NA; V: TRBV4-1; D: NA; J: TRBJ2-5; DNA: TGCGCCAGCAGCCAAGATGGGGGGGGCGAGGAGACCCAGTACTTC; CDR3: CASSQDGGGEETQYF
size: many; V: TRBV28; D: TRBD2; J: TRBJ2-1; DNA: TGTGCCAGCGTTGCAGGGGGCTTAGCGGGAGGCAGAGATGAGCAGTTCTTC; CDR3: CASVAGGLAGGRDEQFF
size: NA; V: TRBV20-1; D: NA; J: TRBJ1-3; DNA: TGCAGTGCTCTACGCTATCCAACTACTGGAAACACCATATATTTT; CDR3: CSALRYPTTGNTIYF
size: NA; V: TRBV7-6; D: NA; J: TRBJ2-5; DNA: TGTGCCAGCAGCCAGACTAGTCTGGAGACCCAGTACTTC; CDR3: CASSQTSLETQYF
size: NA; V: TRBV3-1; D: NA; J: TRBJ1-1; DNA: TGTGCCAGCAGCCAGGGTCGCGAGTGGAAGAACCCTGAAGCTTTCTTT; CDR3: CASSQGREWKNPEAFF
size: many; V: TRBV20-1; D: TRBD2; J: TRBJ2-1; DNA: TGCAGTGCTTCGAAAGGACTAGACTACAATGAGCAGTTCTTC; CDR3: CSASKGLDYNEQFF
size: many; V: TRBV27; D: NA; J: TRBJ2-2; DNA: TGTGCCAGCAGTTTAACAGGGAGTGTGAACACCGGGGAGCTGTTTTTT; CDR3: CASSLTGSVNTGELFF
size: many; V: TRBV25-1; D: TRBD2; J: TRBJ2-3; DNA: TGTGCCAGCAGTGTCCCCAGCGGGGGCGCAGATACGCAGTATTTT; CDR3: CASSVPSGGADTQYF
size: many; V: TRBV20-1; D: NA; J: TRBJ2-1; DNA: TGCAGTTACGGCGTCAATGAGCAGTTCTTC; CDR3: CSYGVNEQFF
size: many; V: TRBV7-9; D: NA; J: TRBJ2-7; DNA: TGTGCCACACAAGGGGGGGCCGAGCAGTACTTC; CDR3: CATQGGAEQYF
size: many; V: TRBV27; D: NA; J: TRBJ2-3; DNA: TGTGCCAGCGGGGGGCGGGTCCCAGATACGCAGTATTTT; CDR3: CASGGRVPDTQYF
size: many; V: TRBV15; D: NA; J: TRBJ2-3; DNA: TGTGCCACCAGCGTCGGATCTAGCACAGATACGCAGTATTTT; CDR3: CATSVGSSTDTQYF
size: many; V: TRBV6-1; D: NA; J: TRBJ2-1; DNA: TGTGCCACTCTGCCTCGCTATACAGCCAACCGTGAGCAGTTCTTC; CDR3: CATLPRYTANREQFF
size: many; V: TRBV6-1; D: TRBD1; J: TRBJ1-4; DNA: TGTGCCAGCAGTCGCGCGACAGGGATGGATGAAAAACTGTTTTTT; CDR3: CASSRATGMDEKLFF
size: many; V: TRBV5-6; D: NA; J: TRBJ2-1; DNA: TGTGCCAGCAGCTGGGACGGACAACCCAATGAGCAGTTCTTC; CDR3: CASSWDGQPNEQFF
size: few; V: TRBV6-1; D: TRBD2; J: TRBJ2-4; DNA: TGTGCCAGCAGGGTCCGGGGGGGCAGCGGTCTGGACAAAAACATTCAGTACTTC; CDR3: CASRVRGGSGLDKNIQYF
size: NA; V: TRBV12-3/TRBV12-4; D: NA; J: TRBJ2-1; DNA: TGTGCCAGCAGTTTAGCTCCCCTCGAGCAGTTCTTC; CDR3: CASSLAPLEQFF
size: many; V: TRBV20-1; D: TRBD2; J: TRBJ2-5; DNA: TGCAGTGCTAGGCGGCGGGGGGGAGAGACCCAGTACTTC; CDR3: CSARRRGGETQYF
size: NA; V: TRBV19; D: NA; J: TRBJ2-1; DNA: TGTGCCAGTAGTATAGGTTCAATAGCGGATTTCTACAATGAGCAGTTCTTC; CDR3: CASSIGSIADFYNEQFF
size: many; V: TRBV12-3/TRBV12-4; D: NA; J: TRBJ2-3; DNA: TGTGCCAGCAGCCCGGACGGTTTCTTGGCAGATACGCAGTATTTT; CDR3: CASSPDGFLADTQYF